This TCR beta chain was sequenced during a study of blood T cell repertoires in COVID-19. Study-wide background: Whether acute or convalescent, the COVID-19 samples came from the United States, Italy and Spain. PBMCs, B-cell-depleted T cells, or T cells were the source of the cDNA or gDNA that made up the material.

Enrollment of patients from Seattle took place during active infection, with longitudinal follow-up. How the authors handled the data: Counts of nucleated cells, estimated from reference gene primer amplification, were obtained. The repertoire was sequenced with immunoSEQ multiplex PCR; TCRdb's copy has only in-frame clones and lacks some. V, J and clone size derive from that table, while D and trimming were established from the DNA sequence. The table includes over 70,000 clones, nearly 80% detected once. Germline CDR1 is SGHNT and CDR2 is YENEEA. J was trimmed by 0 bases and V by 5 bases; bases with no gene match: 19. CDR3 length: 20 residues.

The TCR originated in a man in his 70s with COVID-19, enrolled during active disease. The rearrangement uses TRBV11-3 and TRBJ1-5; 7 bases map to TRBD1. The sequencing input was peripheral blood. CDR3 region: CASSPAHDRAPPRSNQPQHF. CDR3 sequence (DNA): TGTGCCAGCAGCCCCGCCCATGACAGGGCCCCACCGCGTAGCAATCAGCCCCAGCATTTT.